The clone carrying this TCR beta chain occurred many times. What it recognizes is unknown. The data were taken from a study of T cell repertoires in cytomegalovirus infection. Study context: An indication of both CMV infection and matching HLA type came from public TCR beta signatures. Regarding the study as a whole: Dominating the ex vivo response were HLA-C-restricted CMV-specific TCR beta clonotypes. Summed frequency of public TCR beta families distinguished CMV carriers with the relevant HLA.

The CDR3 spans 14 residues. The ends were cut back, 5 bases at V and 4 bases at J, with 15 bases in the middle. CDR1 is LGHNT, CDR2 FRNRAP, per germline. TCRdb ran MiXCR on the reads and lists one entry per CDR3 protein. This sample has around 280,000 distinct CDR3 sequences, with approximately 13% found just once. This chain links TRBV12-5 with TRBJ2-7, with D maybe TRBD1 (6 bases). The sequencing input was PBMCs. The source is a human donor in good health (CMV status not recorded). Some clones in this sample may be carry-over from other donors' samples. In DNA form, the CDR3 reads TGTGCTAGTGGTAAGGACAGTGGGAATTACGAGCAGTACTTC. Its translation: CASGKDSGNYEQYF. The whole variable domain, remainder taken from reference TRBV12-5 and TRBJ2-7, is DARVTQTPRHKVTEMGQEVTMRCQPILGHNTVFWYRQTMMQGLELLAYFRNRAPLDDSGMPKDRFSAEMPDATLATLKIQPSEPRDSAVYFCASGKDSGNYEQYFGPGTRLTVT.